This T cell receptor (beta chain) was captured by sequencing in a study of blood T cell repertoires in COVID-19 (dated by TCRdb to the early 2020s). In the study overall: The collaborator samples originated in the United States, Italy and Spain and spanned the acute and convalescent phases of COVID-19. The material from the prospective study consisted of cDNA or gDNA derived from T cells, B-cell-depleted T cells, or PBMCs. Deeply sampled blood TCRbeta repertoires from subjects exposed to, actively infected with, or recovered from COVID-19 were included in the dataset. The repertoires were released in a freely available public database intended as a resource for research on the immune response to SARS-CoV-2. The samples were drawn from the first 160 participants of the ongoing ImmuneRACE study and from under 1,500 subjects provided by 6 global collaborators. A de-identified subject ID, COVID-19 status, age in years and sex were almost always included in the sample metadata. Where available, HLA class I and class II types were taken from metadata supplied by the sample provider and were not determined by assay-based typing.

TCRbeta CDR3 regions were amplified from genomic DNA by means of the immunoSEQ Assay, a bias-controlled multiplex PCR. The study's own analysis went as follows. The number of nucleated cells in each sample was estimated from the amplification of reference gene primers within the assay. To quantify the absolute abundance of each unique TCRbeta CDR3 rearrangement, sequence reads were collapsed and filtered. Productive Simpson clonality was computed per sample as the square root of Simpson's diversity index over productive rearrangements. Here the immuneACCESS table is served through TCRdb, limited to in-frame sequences with V and J called. Missing clones are a known gap in these copies; in checked studies unresolved V genes cover under half, and the rest lacks a known reason. Clone size and the V and J calls come from that table; the DNA yielded D and trimming. A total of under 200,000 clones appear in this sample, over 80% of them only once. The ten top clones hold 7.5% to 10% of the sample.

In Seattle, one collaborating source enrolled patients while the infection was active and tracked those patients longitudinally over the course of disease. Each collaborating institution followed its own protocols to collect whole blood in K2EDTA tubes. Collaborator samples were shipped for TCRbeta analysis as frozen whole blood, isolated PBMCs, or DNA extracted from either sample type. Study-level results and caveats: Clinical and demographic metadata were provided uncurated, with the amount varying by source and participant.

V is pruned by 1 base and J by 7 bases, leaving 7 bases of the junction without a gene match. From a lookup of the germline V gene, CDR1 and CDR2 are SGHTA and FQGTGA. Its CDR3 holds 15 amino acids, cysteine through phenylalanine. The CDR3 DNA has 45 bases and is translated from base 1. Concerning this clone: The antigen this receptor binds is unknown. No base quality values were provided; no much bigger clone lies one nucleotide off.

Rearrangement joined TRBV7-3 to TRBJ2-1; TRBD2 lines up with 7 middle nucleotides. Sequenced material: peripheral blood. The sequence derives from a woman older than 75 with COVID-19, enrolled during active disease. The CDR3 region: CASSLNPGGLNEQFF. In nucleotides, the sequence is TGTGCCAGCAGCTTAAACCCGGGGGGTTTGAATGAGCAGTTCTTC.